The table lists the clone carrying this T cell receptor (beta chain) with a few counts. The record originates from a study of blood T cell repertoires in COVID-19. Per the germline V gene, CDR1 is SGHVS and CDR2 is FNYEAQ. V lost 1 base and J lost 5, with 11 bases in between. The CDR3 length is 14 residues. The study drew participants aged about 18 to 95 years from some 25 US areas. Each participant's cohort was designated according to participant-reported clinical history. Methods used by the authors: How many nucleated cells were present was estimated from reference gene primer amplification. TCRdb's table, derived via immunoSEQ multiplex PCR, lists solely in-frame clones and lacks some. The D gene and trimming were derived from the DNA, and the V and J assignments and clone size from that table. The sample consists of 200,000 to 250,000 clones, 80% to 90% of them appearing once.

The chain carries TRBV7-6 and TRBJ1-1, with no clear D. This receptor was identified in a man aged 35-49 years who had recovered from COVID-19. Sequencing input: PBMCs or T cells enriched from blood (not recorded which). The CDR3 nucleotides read TGTGCCAGCAGCTTAGAGAGAGGTGGGACTGAAGCTTTCTTT. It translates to CASSLERGGTEAFF. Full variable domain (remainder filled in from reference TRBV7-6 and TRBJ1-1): GAGVSQSPRYKVTKRGQDVALRCDPISGHVSLYWYRQALGQGPEFLTYFNYEAQQDKSGLPNDRFSAERPEGSISTLTIQRTEQRDSAMYRCASSLERGGTEAFFGQGTRLTVV.